The 18 T cell receptor beta chains listed next were all sequenced from one sample in a study of T cell clones after liver transplantation. Generated by immunoSEQ multiplex PCR, the TCRdb table keeps only in-frame clones and is missing some. The sample consists of about 16,000 clones, under 90% of them appearing once. The sequencing used CD8+ T cells from blood, collected about 50 months after liver transplant. All receptors come from a human patient who received a liver transplant. Some of the T cells might come from the graft donor.

J is TRBJ2-7 and V is TRBV28; D gene uncertain. V lost 3 bases and J 4 bases, leaving 10 bases between the germline ends. Germline CDR1 reads MDHEN; CDR2 reads SYDVKM. This CDR3 spans 13 amino acids. The CDR3 bases are TGTGCCAGCAGTTTTTCTCAGCTATACGAGCAGTACTTC. This translates into CASSFSQLYEQYF.

The chain joins TRBV19 to TRBJ1-2; TRBD1 matches 7 bases. CDR1 and CDR2 from the germline V gene are LNHDA and SQIVND (reference sequence). CDR3 length: 15 amino acids. V lost 1 base to trimming and J lost 2 bases; unmatched junction nucleotides: 4. The chain's CDR3 is CASSIGDSLNYGYTF. The CDR3 nucleotides are TGTGCCAGTAGTATAGGGGACAGTCTCAACTATGGCTACACCTTC. Variable domain in full (rest from reference TRBV19 and TRBJ1-2): DGGITQSPKYLFRKEGQNVTLSCEQNLNHDAMYWYRQDPGQGLRLIYYSQIVNDFQKGDIAEGYSVSREKKESFPLTVTSAQKNPTAFYLCASSIGDSLNYGYTFGSGTRLTVV.

The CDR3 loop reads CASSPRLAGEQYEQYF. Here the CDR3 DNA reads TGTGCCAGCAGCCCCAGACTAGCGGGAGAACAGTACGAGCAGTACTTC. The V call is TRBV7-8, the J call TRBJ2-5, with 12 bases lining up with TRBD2. The J call may be faulty, since TRBJ2-7 better matches the DNA end. The CDR3 loop spans 16 amino acids. Germline V gene lookup returns CDR1 SGHVS and CDR2 FQNEAQ.

The rearrangement joins TRBV4-1 to TRBJ2-7; tentatively, D is TRBD2 (5 bases). Between the trimmed V and J ends, which lost 1 base and 2 bases, there was a span of 12 bases. CDR3 length equals 15 residues. Germline V gene sequence: CDR1 MGHRA, CDR2 YSYEKL. The CDR3 sequence: CASSQAKVGTYEQYF. CDR3 in DNA: TGCGCCAGCAGCCAAGCAAAGGTCGGGACCTACGAGCAGTACTTC.

The chain employs TRBV7-9 and TRBJ2-3, with D tentatively TRBD2 (5 bases). This CDR3 spans 14 amino acids. CDR1 and CDR2 (germline): SEHNR, FQNEAQ (reference sequence). V lost 4 bases and J lost 4, with 12 bases in between. In DNA, the CDR3 is TGTGCCAGCAGCTCAGGTCGGGGTGCAGATACGCAGTATTTT. It translates to CASSSGRGADTQYF.

The chain carries TRBV5-4 and TRBJ2-3, with unresolved D. The V gene lost 4 bases and the J gene lost 5 bases, with 14 bases spanning the gap. The CDR3 runs 14 residues. Germline V lookup: CDR1 SGHNT, CDR2 YYREEE (reference sequence). In DNA, the CDR3 is TGTGCCAGCAGCCCGGGCCCTCTGGGAGATACGCAGTATTTT. It translates to CASSPGPLGDTQYF.

The chain links TRBV27 to TRBJ2-7, with D tentatively TRBD1 (6 bases). V was clipped by 6 bases and J by 5 bases, with 14 bases between them. Germline-derived CDR1 and CDR2 are MNHEY and SMNVEV (reference sequence). The CDR3 contains 13 residues. For the CDR3, the DNA is TGTGCCAGCAGCCTACAGGGTCCCCACGAGCAGTACTTC. Translating it yields CASSLQGPHEQYF.

This chain connects TRBV29-1 to TRBJ1-2; 9 bases match TRBD1. The germline V gene has CDR1 SQVTM and CDR2 ANQGSEA. CDR3 length: 12 residues. The V gene end was trimmed by 7 bases and the J gene end by 8 bases; junction bases not matched to a gene: 8. As DNA, the CDR3 is TGCAGCGCCGGGGACAGGGCTGAGGGCTACACCTTC. As protein: CSAGDRAEGYTF.

J is TRBJ2-7 and V is TRBV29-1, with a tentative D call TRBD1 (5 bases). Trimming shortened V by 3 bases and J by 3 bases, and 12 bases separated the two germline ends. The CDR3 spans 13 residues. Germline values: CDR1 SQVTM, CDR2 ANQGSEA. CDR3 in amino acids: CSVEGRANYEQYF. The CDR3 DNA sequence: TGCAGCGTTGAGGGCAGGGCCAACTACGAGCAGTACTTC.

This rearrangement joins TRBV27 to TRBJ2-7; either TRBD1 or TRBD2 may supply D (5 bases each). Between the trimmed V and J ends, which lost 6 bases and 4 bases, there was a span of 16 bases. Germline V CDR1 and CDR2: MNHEY, SMNVEV (reference sequence). The CDR3 contains 14 residues. CDR3 protein: CASSPGLGPYEQYF. CDR3 nucleotides: TGTGCCAGCAGCCCGGGGCTCGGGCCTTACGAGCAGTACTTC.

Written as DNA, the CDR3 is TGTGCCAGCAGCAGCATGGGGACAGGGGCTGAAAAACTGTTTTTT. Its translation is CASSSMGTGAEKLFF. The chain joins TRBV7-9 to TRBJ1-4, with 10 bases identical to TRBD1. The length of the CDR3 is 15 residues. The V gene end was trimmed by 5 bases and the J gene end by 7 bases; junction bases not matched to a gene: 7. Germline V gene sequence: CDR1 SEHNR, CDR2 FQNEAQ (reference sequence).

The chain employs TRBV4-3 and TRBJ1-1; D is possibly TRBD1 (6 bases). Germline V gene data show CDR1 as LGHNA and CDR2 as YSLEER. Between the trimmed V and J ends, which lost 1 base and 0 bases, there was a span of 15 bases. The CDR3 extends over 17 amino acids. The CDR3 spells CASSQVLKAGVNTEAFF. In nucleotides, the CDR3 is TGCGCCAGCAGCCAAGTTCTCAAGGCAGGGGTGAACACTGAAGCTTTCTTT.

This chain connects TRBV9 to TRBJ1-3; D gene ambiguous. In germline, CDR1 is SGDLS, CDR2 YYNGEE. The V gene lost 0 bases and the J gene lost 0 bases, with 10 bases spanning the gap. This CDR3 is 16 amino acids long. CDR3 DNA: TGTGCCAGCAGCGTAGATACCGCGAGCTCTGGAAACACCATATATTTT. It yields the protein CASSVDTASSGNTIYF.

V gene TRBV6-5 combines with J gene TRBJ2-7, with D hard to call. The CDR3 runs to 15 residues. V was cut by 6 bases and J by 2 bases, with 17 bases left in between. The germline V gene has CDR1 MNHEY and CDR2 SVGAGI. CDR3 sequence reads: CASSMAVGIPYEQYF. The CDR3 nucleotides read TGTGCCAGCAGCATGGCGGTTGGGATTCCCTACGAGCAGTACTTC.

CDR3 DNA sequence: TGTGCCAGCAGCTTGACTAGCGGGAGTCGTGGCACAGATACGCAGTATTTT. Protein sequence: CASSLTSGSRGTDTQYF. The genes are TRBV5-4 and TRBJ2-3, with 11 positions matching TRBD2. The CDR3 has 17 amino acids. Trimming at V came to 1 base and at J to 1 base, leaving 5 bases not matched to a gene. Germline assignment: CDR1 SGHNT and CDR2 YYREEE (reference sequence). The full variable domain, with the rest looked up from reference TRBV5-4 and TRBJ2-3, is ETGVTQSPTHLIKTRGQQVTLRCSSQSGHNTVSWYQQALGQGPQFIFQYYREEENGRGNFPPRFSGLQFPNYSSELNVNALELDDSALYLCASSLTSGSRGTDTQYFGPGTRLTVL.

V and J are TRBV27 and TRBJ2-7, with D perhaps matching TRBD1 (6 bases). Trimming cost V 0 bases and J 6 bases, with 9 bases left between them. The length of the CDR3 is 13 residues. Per the germline V gene, CDR1 is MNHEY and CDR2 is SMNVEV (reference sequence). CDR3 in amino acids: CASSLSQGPEQYF. The CDR3 DNA sequence: TGTGCCAGCAGTTTATCACAGGGACCCGAGCAGTACTTC.

By share of the sample, this clone is medium-sized (0.01 to 0.1%). The J gene is TRBJ1-1, the V gene TRBV11-3; D gene ambiguous. Germline-derived CDR1 and CDR2 are SGHNT and YENEEA. With 0 bases removed from V and 1 base from J, the gap between germline ends came to 9 bases. CDR3 length: 15 residues. CDR3 sequence reads: CASSLDFDENTEAFF. CDR3 sequence (DNA): TGTGCCAGCAGCTTAGATTTCGACGAGAACACTGAAGCTTTCTTT.

The rearrangement links TRBV4-3 to TRBJ1-2; perhaps TRBD1 as D (5 bases). CDR3 length: 16 amino acids. V was clipped by 0 bases and J by 4 bases, with 15 bases between them. The germline CDR1 and CDR2 sequences are LGHNA and YSLEER. CDR3 sequence reads: CASSQDPPGAFYGYTF. As DNA, the CDR3 is TGCGCCAGCAGCCAAGATCCCCCCGGGGCCTTCTATGGCTACACCTTC.